One sample yielded the 24 T cell receptor beta chains listed below, sequenced in a study of cytomegalovirus exposure and HLA in healthy donors. Primers for the PCR totalled 60 Vbeta and 13 Jbeta. The repertoire was sequenced with immunoSEQ multiplex PCR; TCRdb's copy has only in-frame clones and lacks some. Counted here are around 63,000 clones, 79% occurring once; the ten biggest clones make up about 2.8%. Material for sequencing was PBMCs. These receptors all stem from a woman under 40 in good health and CMV-seronegative.

V is TRBV25-1 and J is TRBJ1-2, with D possibly TRBD1 on 5 matching bases. Between the trimmed V and J ends, which lost 6 bases and 4 bases, there was a span of 12 bases. The CDR3 totals 13 residues. Germline loops: CDR1 MGHDK, CDR2 SYGVNS. DNA of the CDR3: TGTGCCAGCAGGGGGGAGGGGATCTATGGCTACACCTTC. Protein sequence: CASRGEGIYGYTF.

The chain uses TRBV18 and TRBJ2-4, with 11 bases fitting TRBD1. Germline loops: CDR1 KGHSH, CDR2 LQKENI. The CDR3 contains 19 residues. The V and J ends lost 0 bases and 0 bases, in that order; junction bases with no gene match: 7. CDR3: CASSPPGTGGPIAKNIQYF. As DNA, the CDR3 is TGTGCCAGCTCACCACCTGGGACAGGGGGTCCCATAGCCAAAAACATTCAGTACTTC.

A single count supports this clone. The chain has TRBV18 and TRBJ1-5; D possibly corresponds to TRBD1 (6 bases). Looked up from germline, CDR1 is KGHSH and CDR2 is LQKENI. The V and J ends lost 3 bases and 2 bases respectively, with 11 bases between them. This CDR3 has 15 residues. Here the CDR3 DNA reads TGTGCCAGCTCACCCACTACAGGGCGCAATCAGCCCCAGCATTTT. This translates into CASSPTTGRNQPQHF.

This chain links TRBV5-4 with TRBJ2-3; 7 nucleotides match TRBD2. This CDR3 spans 16 amino acids. CDR1 and CDR2 (germline): SGHNT, YYREEE (reference sequence). J was trimmed by 1 base and V by 0 bases; bases with no gene match: 5. The CDR3 DNA follows: TGTGCCAGCAGCTTGGGGGTGGGGAGGGGCACAGATACGCAGTATTTT. Its translation: CASSLGVGRGTDTQYF.

This chain joins TRBV15 and TRBJ2-3; 14 nucleotides line up with TRBD2. The CDR3 runs to 16 residues. The germline V gene encodes CDR1 LNHNV and CDR2 YYDKDF (reference sequence). J lost 6 bases, V lost 3 bases, and 5 bases had no gene match. CDR3 DNA sequence: TGTGCCACCAGCAGTCCGGGACTAGCGGGAGCCGATACGCAGTATTTT. As protein: CATSSPGLAGADTQYF.

This clone was picked up a small number of times. Here the CDR3 reads CASSFHTSSTTGELFF. The CDR3 coding sequence is TGTGCCAGCAGCTTCCACACATCCTCAACCACCGGGGAGCTGTTTTTT. The rearrangement links TRBV7-3 to TRBJ2-2; no clear D. The V gene's germline CDR1 is SGHTA and CDR2 FQGTGA. The CDR3 extends over 16 amino acids. Trimming left V 3 bases short and J 4 bases short, with 15 bases between.

V usage is TRBV5-4 and J usage is TRBJ1-2, with 8 bases matching TRBD1. The CDR3 has 15 amino acids. V lost 5 bases, J lost 4 bases, and 10 bases stayed unmatched. Per the germline V gene, CDR1 is SGHNT and CDR2 is YYREEE (reference sequence). CDR3 protein: CASSPGTGAVYGYTF. The CDR3 region has the DNA TGTGCCAGCAGTCCGGGGACAGGAGCAGTCTATGGCTACACCTTC. The variable domain in full, completed from reference TRBV5-4 and TRBJ1-2, reads ETGVTQSPTHLIKTRGQQVTLRCSSQSGHNTVSWYQQALGQGPQFIFQYYREEENGRGNFPPRFSGLQFPNYSSELNVNALELDDSALYLCASSPGTGAVYGYTFGSGTRLTVV.

The sample holds one count of this clone. The chain is built from TRBV27 and TRBJ2-7, with 9 bases that match TRBD2. V shed 7 bases, J shed 0 bases, and the junction held 16 bases outside the gene matches. Per germline, CDR1 MNHEY and CDR2 SMNVEV (reference sequence). CDR3 length: 18 amino acids. CDR3 DNA: TGTGCCAGCACCTGGGAGGCTAGCGGGGATTGCATCTCCTACGAGCAGTACTTC. Protein: CASTWEASGDCISYEQYF.

CDR3 residues: CAWSEDTNTEAFF. The DNA for the CDR3 is TGTGCCTGGAGTGAAGACACCAACACTGAAGCTTTCTTT. The chain combines TRBV30 with TRBJ1-1, with D hard to call. This CDR3 has 13 amino acids. Per the germline V gene, CDR1 is GTSNPN and CDR2 is SVGIG (reference sequence). V was trimmed by 1 base and J by 2 bases, leaving 8 bases between them.

The chain uses TRBV11-3 and TRBJ2-5, with a possible D match to TRBD2 (6 bases). In germline, CDR1 is SGHNT, CDR2 YENEEA. CDR3 length: 15 residues. V was clipped by 5 bases and J by 5 bases, with 18 bases between them. The CDR3 bases are TGTGCCAGCAGCCCGGGGGACCCCGGCAGCGAGACCCAGTACTTC. Protein product: CASSPGDPGSETQYF.

CDR3 sequence: CASSLWAGQGDEKLFF. The CDR3 nucleotides read TGTGCCAGCAGCTTATGGGCCGGACAGGGGGATGAAAAACTGTTTTTT. The chain links TRBV7-9 to TRBJ1-4; TRBD1 matches 10 bases. Germline-derived CDR1 and CDR2 are SEHNR and FQNEAQ (reference sequence). This CDR3 contains 16 residues. The junction had 6 bases not matched to a gene; V was cut back by 2 bases and J by 6 bases.

The rearrangement joins TRBV25-1 to TRBJ1-1; D is uncertain. Per the germline V gene, CDR1 is MGHDK and CDR2 is SYGVNS. The CDR3 runs to 13 residues. Trimming removed 1 base at V and 5 bases at J, with 8 bases between. The CDR3 loop is CASSELEGTEAFF. In DNA form, the CDR3 reads TGTGCCAGCAGTGAATTAGAGGGTACTGAAGCTTTCTTT.

This rearrangement joins TRBV7-2 to TRBJ1-6; D gene unclear. V was shortened by 1 base and J by 9 bases, with 19 bases between the two germline ends. The CDR3 totals 17 residues. Germline V gene sequence: CDR1 SGHTA, CDR2 FQGNSA. The DNA of the CDR3 is TGTGCCAGCAGCTTAGAAGTGCGGCCGGCGGATTTTTCACCCCTCCACTTT. This sequence encodes CASSLEVRPADFSPLHF.

The chain joins TRBV5-5 to TRBJ1-6; D gene unclear. CDR3 length equals 18 residues. V was clipped by 4 bases and J by 0 bases, with 17 bases between them. From germline, CDR1 is SGHKS and CDR2 YYEKEE (reference sequence). CDR3 sequence: CASSEGTAMSSYNSPLHF. CDR3 nucleotide sequence: TGTGCCAGCAGCGAGGGAACAGCGATGAGCTCCTATAATTCACCCCTCCACTTT.

The gene calls are TRBV19 and TRBJ2-7; D perhaps matches TRBD1 (6 bases). Per germline, CDR1 LNHDA and CDR2 SQIVND (reference sequence). The V gene lost 5 bases and the J gene lost 0 bases, with 17 bases spanning the gap. CDR3 length: 16 residues. The CDR3 loop is CASSVLGGSSSYEQYF. CDR3 bases: TGTGCCAGTAGTGTGCTAGGGGGTTCCAGCTCCTACGAGCAGTACTTC.

The gene calls are TRBV5-4 and TRBJ1-1; TRBD1 aligns across 8 bases. The germline gives CDR1 SGHNT, CDR2 YYREEE (reference sequence). The CDR3 is 14 residues long. Trimming at V came to 5 bases and at J to 2 bases, leaving 5 bases not matched to a gene. CDR3 sequence (DNA): TGTGCCAGCAGGGCTGACAGGGGTAACACTGAAGCTTTCTTT. It translates to CASRADRGNTEAFF.

V and J are TRBV29-1 and TRBJ1-1; D call uncertain. V lost 4 bases and J 8 bases, leaving 20 bases between the germline ends. CDR3 size: 14 residues. The V gene's germline CDR1 is SQVTM and CDR2 ANQGSEA. CDR3 protein: CSVGTGLGNKEAFF. The CDR3 nucleotides read TGCAGCGTTGGGACTGGGTTGGGCAATAAGGAAGCTTTCTTT.

The chain employs TRBV5-1 and TRBJ1-3; maybe TRBD1 (5 bases). The CDR3 is made up of 15 amino acids. Germline-derived CDR1 and CDR2 are SGHRS and YFSETQ. Deletions cut 4 bases from V and 0 bases from J, with 11 bases between. This CDR3 is CASSRRASSGNTIYF. CDR3 DNA sequence: TGCGCCAGCAGCCGCAGGGCTTCCTCTGGAAACACCATATATTTT.

This chain connects TRBV7-2 to TRBJ2-7, with a weak D call TRBD1 (6 bases). The V end was cut by 5 bases, the J end by 5 bases, with 10 bases between. The length of the CDR3 is 12 residues. The V gene's germline CDR1 is SGHTA and CDR2 FQGNSA. As DNA, the CDR3 is TGTGCCAGCAGCGTACAGGGTGACGAGCAGTACGTC. Translation gives CASSVQGDEQYV.

The chain has TRBV19 and TRBJ2-1; the match to TRBD2 covers 12 bases. From germline, CDR1 is LNHDA and CDR2 SQIVND (reference sequence). This CDR3 comprises 17 residues. The V and J ends lost 4 bases and 5 bases, in that order; junction bases with no gene match: 9. As DNA, the CDR3 is TGTGCCAGTAGTACCCCCGGACTAGCGGGGAACAACAATGAGCAGTTCTTC. Protein sequence: CASSTPGLAGNNNEQFF.

This clone was detected a few times. V gene TRBV28 combines with J gene TRBJ2-1, with D possibly being TRBD1 (6 bases). Germline-derived CDR1 and CDR2 are MDHEN and SYDVKM. The V end was cut by 5 bases, the J end by 10 bases, with 15 bases between. The CDR3 has 13 residues. CDR3 bases: TGTGCCAGCAGTACTACTCAGGGGCGAGAGCAGTTCTTC. Translated: CASSTTQGREQFF.

The V gene is TRBV7-2, the J gene TRBJ2-3; the D gene is possibly TRBD1 (5 bases). CDR3 length: 16 amino acids. CDR1 and CDR2 (germline): SGHTA, FQGNSA. V dropped 2 bases and J dropped 0 bases, with 12 bases sitting between them. CDR3 amino acids: CASSLWGSPSTDTQYF. The CDR3 nucleotides read TGTGCCAGCAGCTTATGGGGCAGCCCTAGCACAGATACGCAGTATTTT.

The rearrangement links TRBV2 to TRBJ2-1, with TRBD1 matching over 9 bases. V trimming: 4 bases; J trimming: 4 bases; junction bases outside the gene matches: 5. CDR1 SNHLY and CDR2 FYNNEI come from the germline V gene. The CDR3 contains 15 residues. The CDR3 loop is CASSVDRGTYNEQFF. The CDR3 DNA reads TGTGCCAGCAGTGTTGACAGGGGGACGTACAATGAGCAGTTCTTC.

CDR3 loop: CASSYSGQGKETQYF. DNA of the CDR3: TGTGCCAGCAGTTACTCCGGACAGGGAAAAGAGACCCAGTACTTC. The V and J genes are TRBV6-5 and TRBJ2-5, with TRBD1 matching 8 bases. Germline V CDR1 and CDR2: MNHEY, SVGAGI. The CDR3 extends over 15 amino acids. V lost 0 bases and J lost 3; bases outside the gene matches: 3.